This T cell receptor beta chain was retrieved from a study of shared clonotypes between healthy human individuals. Study observations and caveats: Sampling involved blood alone; tissue repertoires likely differ. Since donors were few, the genetic and exposure-history diversity represented was limited. Clonotype sharing among donors, it was expected, would be affected by sequencing depth.

This CDR3 comprises 15 residues. V trimming: 3 bases; J trimming: 5 bases; junction bases outside the gene matches: 12. CDR1 is GTSNPN and CDR2 is SVGIG in the germline V gene (reference sequence). Remarks on this clone: Its target is not known.

TCRdb's copy holds only in-frame clones and misses some; the assay was immunoSEQ multiplex PCR. The profile shows hundreds of thousands of clones, roughly 70% of them singletons. This sequence joins TRBV30 and TRBJ2-5; the match to TRBD2 covers 7 bases. The clonotype originates from a woman aged 25 to 39 in good health. Sequenced material: memory CD4+ T cells sorted from blood. Subset here: CD45RA-negative fraction. The CDR3 loop reads CAWRSGVAGFETQYF. CDR3 bases: TGTGCCTGGAGATCAGGAGTAGCGGGTTTCGAGACCCAGTACTTC.